This section outlines one T cell receptor beta chain sequence together with its context. Its antigen is not known. The data were obtained in a study of a mutant IDH1 vaccine in newly diagnosed glioma. Method: immunoSEQ multiplex PCR; TCRdb's copy keeps in-frame clones and lacks some. The sample holds some 42,000 clones, roughly 88% seen once. Time point reported: week 5, during vaccination. The vaccine gave 300 ug of a 20-mer mutant IDH1 peptide subcutaneously per dose. CDR3 length equals 15 residues. From germline, CDR1 is SGHTA and CDR2 FQGTGA. V was pared by 5 bases and J by 8 bases, with 18 bases between.

This TCR came from a man aged 35-49 years with glioma. The chain employs TRBV7-3 and TRBJ1-4; maybe TRBD1 (5 bases). The material sequenced was PBMCs, taken from a glioma patient whose treatment included an IDH1 peptide vaccine. The CDR3 reads CASSPKPGLEEKLFF. The CDR3 nucleotides are TGTGCCAGCAGCCCCAAACCGGGACTAGAAGAAAAACTGTTTTTT.